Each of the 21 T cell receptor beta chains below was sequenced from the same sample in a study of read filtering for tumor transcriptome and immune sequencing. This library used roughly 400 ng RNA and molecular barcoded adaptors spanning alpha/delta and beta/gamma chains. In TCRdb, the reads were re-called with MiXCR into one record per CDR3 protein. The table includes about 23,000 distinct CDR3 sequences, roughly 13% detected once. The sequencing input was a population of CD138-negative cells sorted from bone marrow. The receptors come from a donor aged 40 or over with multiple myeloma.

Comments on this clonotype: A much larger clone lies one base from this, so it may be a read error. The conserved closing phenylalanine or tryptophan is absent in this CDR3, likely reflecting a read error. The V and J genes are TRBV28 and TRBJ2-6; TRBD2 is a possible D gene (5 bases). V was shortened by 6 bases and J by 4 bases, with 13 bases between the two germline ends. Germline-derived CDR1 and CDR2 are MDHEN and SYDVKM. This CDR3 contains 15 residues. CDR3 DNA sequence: TGTGCCAGCAGGGGAGATCACGGAGGGGCCAACGTCCTGACTCTC. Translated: CASRGDHGGANVLTL.

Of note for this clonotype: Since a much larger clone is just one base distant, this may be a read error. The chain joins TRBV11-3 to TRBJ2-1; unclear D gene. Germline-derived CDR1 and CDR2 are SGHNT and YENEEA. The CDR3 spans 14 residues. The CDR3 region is CANSLLGRKSEQFF. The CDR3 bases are TGTGCCAACAGCTTATTAGGGCGGAAAAGTGAGCAGTTCTTC.

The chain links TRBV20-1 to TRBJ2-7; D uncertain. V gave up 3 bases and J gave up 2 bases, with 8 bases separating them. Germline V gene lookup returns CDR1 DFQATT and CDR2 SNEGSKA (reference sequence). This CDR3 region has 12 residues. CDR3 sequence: CSARESPYEQYF. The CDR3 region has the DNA TGCAGTGCTAGGGAAAGCCCCTACGAGCAGTACTTC.

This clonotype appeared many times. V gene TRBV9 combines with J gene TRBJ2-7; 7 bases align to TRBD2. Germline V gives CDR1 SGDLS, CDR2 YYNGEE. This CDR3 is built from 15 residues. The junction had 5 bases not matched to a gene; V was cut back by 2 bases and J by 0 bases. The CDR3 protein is CASSVTSTSSYEQYF. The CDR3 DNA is TGTGCCAGCAGCGTGACTAGCACGAGCTCCTACGAGCAGTACTTC.

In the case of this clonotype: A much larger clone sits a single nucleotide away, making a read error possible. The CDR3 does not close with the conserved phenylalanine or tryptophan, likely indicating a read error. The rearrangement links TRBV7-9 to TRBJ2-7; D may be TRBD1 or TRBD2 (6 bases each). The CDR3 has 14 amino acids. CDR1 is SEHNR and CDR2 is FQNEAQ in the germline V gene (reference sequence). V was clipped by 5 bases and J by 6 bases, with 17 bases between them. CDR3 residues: CASSTRGREIEQYC. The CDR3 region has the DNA TGTGCCAGCAGCACCCGGGGGCGGGAAATCGAGCAGTACTGC.

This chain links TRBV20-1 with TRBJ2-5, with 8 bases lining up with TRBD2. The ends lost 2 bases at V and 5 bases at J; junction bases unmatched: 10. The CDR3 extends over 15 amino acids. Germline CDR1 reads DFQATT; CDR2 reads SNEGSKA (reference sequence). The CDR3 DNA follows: TGCAGTGCTAGATCCCCGGGACTAGTCGTTGAGACCCAGTACTTC. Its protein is CSARSPGLVVETQYF.

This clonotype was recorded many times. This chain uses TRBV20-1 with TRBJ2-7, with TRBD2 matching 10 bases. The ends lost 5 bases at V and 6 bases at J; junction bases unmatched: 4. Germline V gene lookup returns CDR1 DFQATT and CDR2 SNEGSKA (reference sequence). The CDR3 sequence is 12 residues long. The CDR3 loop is CSASLAGAEQYF. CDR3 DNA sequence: TGCAGTGCTTCTCTAGCGGGAGCCGAGCAGTACTTC.

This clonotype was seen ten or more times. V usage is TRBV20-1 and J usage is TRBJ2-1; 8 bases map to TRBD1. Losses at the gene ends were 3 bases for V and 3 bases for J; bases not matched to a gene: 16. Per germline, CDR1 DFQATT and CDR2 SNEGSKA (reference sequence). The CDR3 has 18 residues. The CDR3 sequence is CSASPGQVAGAGYNEQFF. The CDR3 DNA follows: TGCAGTGCTAGTCCGGGACAGGTCGCGGGTGCCGGCTACAATGAGCAGTTCTTC.

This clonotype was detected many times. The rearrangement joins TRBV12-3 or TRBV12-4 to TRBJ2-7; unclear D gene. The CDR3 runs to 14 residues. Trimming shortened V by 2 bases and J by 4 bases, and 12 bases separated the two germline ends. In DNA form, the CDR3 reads TGTGCCAGCAGTTTACGACATACGGAGTACGAGCAGTACTTC. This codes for CASSLRHTEYEQYF.

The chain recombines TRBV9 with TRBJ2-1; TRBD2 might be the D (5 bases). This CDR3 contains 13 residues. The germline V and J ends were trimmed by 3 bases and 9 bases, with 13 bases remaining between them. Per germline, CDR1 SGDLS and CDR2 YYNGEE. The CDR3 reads CASSEWEWSEQFF. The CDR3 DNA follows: TGTGCCAGCAGCGAGTGGGAGTGGAGTGAGCAGTTCTTC.

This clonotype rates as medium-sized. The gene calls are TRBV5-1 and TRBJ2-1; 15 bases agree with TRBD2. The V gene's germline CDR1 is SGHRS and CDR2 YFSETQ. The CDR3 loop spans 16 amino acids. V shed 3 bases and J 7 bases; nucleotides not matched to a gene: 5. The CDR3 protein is CASSWGGTSGRNEQFF. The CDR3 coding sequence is TGCGCCAGCAGCTGGGGCGGGACTAGCGGGAGGAATGAGCAGTTCTTC.

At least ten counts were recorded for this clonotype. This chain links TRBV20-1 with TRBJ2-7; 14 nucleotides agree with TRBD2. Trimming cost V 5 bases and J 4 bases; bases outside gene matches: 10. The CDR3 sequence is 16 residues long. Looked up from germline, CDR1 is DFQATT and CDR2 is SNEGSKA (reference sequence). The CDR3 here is CSAAGLAGASKYEQYF. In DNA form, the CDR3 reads TGCAGTGCTGCGGGACTAGCGGGAGCTAGTAAGTACGAGCAGTACTTC.

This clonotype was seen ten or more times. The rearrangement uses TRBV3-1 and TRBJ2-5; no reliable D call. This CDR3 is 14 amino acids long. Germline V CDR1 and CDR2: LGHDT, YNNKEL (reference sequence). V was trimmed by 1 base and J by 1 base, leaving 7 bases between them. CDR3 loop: CASSQAQRQETQYF. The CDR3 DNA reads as TGTGCCAGCAGCCAAGCTCAGCGCCAAGAGACCCAGTACTTC.

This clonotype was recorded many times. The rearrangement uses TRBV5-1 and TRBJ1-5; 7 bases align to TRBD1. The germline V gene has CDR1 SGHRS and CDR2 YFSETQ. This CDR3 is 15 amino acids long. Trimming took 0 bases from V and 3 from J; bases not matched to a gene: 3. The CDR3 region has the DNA TGCGCCAGCAGCTTGGCGGGACAGCACAATCAGCCCCAGCATTTT. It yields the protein CASSLAGQHNQPQHF.

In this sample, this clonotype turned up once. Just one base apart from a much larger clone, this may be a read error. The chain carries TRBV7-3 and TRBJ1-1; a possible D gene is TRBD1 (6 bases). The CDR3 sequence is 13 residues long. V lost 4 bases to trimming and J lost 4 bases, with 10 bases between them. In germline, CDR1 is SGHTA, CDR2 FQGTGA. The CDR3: CASSSGVFTEAFF. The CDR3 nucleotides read TGTGCCAGCAGCTCAGGGGTCTTCACTGAAGCTTTCTTT. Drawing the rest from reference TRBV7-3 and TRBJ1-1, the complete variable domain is GAGVSQTPSNKVTEKGKYVELRCDPISGHTALYWYRQSLGQGPEFLIYFQGTGAADDSGLPNDRFFAVRPEGSVSTLKIQRTERGDSAVYLCASSSGVFTEAFFGQGTRLTVV.

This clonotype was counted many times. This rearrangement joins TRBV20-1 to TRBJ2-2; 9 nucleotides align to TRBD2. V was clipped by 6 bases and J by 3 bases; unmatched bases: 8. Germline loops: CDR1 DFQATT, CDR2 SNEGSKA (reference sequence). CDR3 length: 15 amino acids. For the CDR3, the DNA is TGCAGTGCCTCAGTGGGCGGGAGGGACACCGGGGAGCTGTTTTTT. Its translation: CSASVGGRDTGELFF.

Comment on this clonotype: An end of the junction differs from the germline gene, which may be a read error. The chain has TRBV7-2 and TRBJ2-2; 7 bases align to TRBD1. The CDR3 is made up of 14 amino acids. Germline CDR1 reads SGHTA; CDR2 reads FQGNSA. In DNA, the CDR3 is TGTGCCAGCAGACCGGGACAGTTCACCGGGGAGCCGTTTTTT. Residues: CASRPGQFTGEPFF.

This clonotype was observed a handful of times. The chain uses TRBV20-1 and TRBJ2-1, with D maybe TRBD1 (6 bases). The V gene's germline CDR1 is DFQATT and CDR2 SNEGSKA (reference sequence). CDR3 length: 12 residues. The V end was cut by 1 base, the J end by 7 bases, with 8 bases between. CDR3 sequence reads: CSARGGGNEQFF. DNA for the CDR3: TGCAGTGCTAGAGGAGGGGGAAATGAGCAGTTCTTC.

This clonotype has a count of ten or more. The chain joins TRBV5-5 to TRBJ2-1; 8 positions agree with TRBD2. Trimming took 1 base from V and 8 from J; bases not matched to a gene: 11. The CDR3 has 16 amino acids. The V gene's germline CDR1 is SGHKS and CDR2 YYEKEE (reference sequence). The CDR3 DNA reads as TGTGCCAGCAGCTTGCCCCTCAGCGGGAGTGTGGATGAGCAGTTCTTC. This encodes CASSLPLSGSVDEQFF.

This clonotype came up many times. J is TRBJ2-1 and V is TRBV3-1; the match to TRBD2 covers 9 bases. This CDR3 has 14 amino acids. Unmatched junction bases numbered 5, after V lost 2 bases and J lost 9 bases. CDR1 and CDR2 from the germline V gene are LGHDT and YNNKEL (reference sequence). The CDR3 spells CASSQRRTSVEQFF. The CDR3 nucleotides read TGTGCCAGCAGCCAACGGAGGACTAGCGTTGAGCAGTTCTTC.

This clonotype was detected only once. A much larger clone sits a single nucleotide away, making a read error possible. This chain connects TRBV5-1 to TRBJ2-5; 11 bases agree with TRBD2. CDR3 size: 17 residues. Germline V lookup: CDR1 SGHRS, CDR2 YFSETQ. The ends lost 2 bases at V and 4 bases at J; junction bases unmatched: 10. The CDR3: CASSFQTSGGFGETQYF. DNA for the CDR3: TGCGCCAGCAGCTTTCAAACTAGCGGGGGATTTGGAGAGACCCAGTACTTC.